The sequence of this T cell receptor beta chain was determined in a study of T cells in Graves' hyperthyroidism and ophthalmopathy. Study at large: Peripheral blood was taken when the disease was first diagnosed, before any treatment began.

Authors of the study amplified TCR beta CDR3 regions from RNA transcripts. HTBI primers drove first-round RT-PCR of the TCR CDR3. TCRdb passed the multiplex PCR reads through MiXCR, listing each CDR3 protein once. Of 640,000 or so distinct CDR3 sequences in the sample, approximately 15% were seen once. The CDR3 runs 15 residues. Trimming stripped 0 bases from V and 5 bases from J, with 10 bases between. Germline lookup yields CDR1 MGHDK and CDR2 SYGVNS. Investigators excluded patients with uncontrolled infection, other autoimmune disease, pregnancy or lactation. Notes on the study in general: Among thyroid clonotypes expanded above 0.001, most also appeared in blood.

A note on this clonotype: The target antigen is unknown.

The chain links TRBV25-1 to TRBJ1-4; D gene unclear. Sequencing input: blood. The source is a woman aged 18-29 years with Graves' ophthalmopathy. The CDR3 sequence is CASSEYTPGNEKLFF. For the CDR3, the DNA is TGTGCCAGCAGTGAATACACCCCGGGGAATGAAAAACTGTTTTTT.